The clone carrying this T cell receptor (beta chain) has a count of ten or more. Nobody among the patients had been given any treatment before thyroid surgery. The data were taken from a study of metastatic and nonmetastatic thyroid tumors. The germline V gene has CDR1 PRHDT and CDR2 FYEKMQ (reference sequence). With V trimmed by 4 bases and J by 3 bases, 8 bases remained unmatched. There are 15 residues in the CDR3. TCRdb used MiXCR to call clones anew from the PCR reads. The repertoire holds approximately 30,000 clones, with roughly a sixth as singletons. The receptor's source is a female donor with papillary thyroid cancer or a benign thyroid nodule (not recorded which). Some clones in this sample may be carry-over from other donors' samples. V and J are TRBV13 and TRBJ2-7, with 8 bases identical to TRBD1. Sequences were obtained from blood. The CDR3 nucleotides read TGTGCCAGCAGCTCAGTCCGGACAGGGCGCTACGAGCAGTACTTC. Protein: CASSSVRTGRYEQYF. Combining the CDR3 with reference TRBV13 and TRBJ2-7 gives the whole variable domain AAGVIQSPRHLIKEKRETATLKCYPIPRHDTVYWYQQGPGQDPQFLISFYEKMQSDKGSIPDRFSAQQFSDYHSELNMSSLELGDSALYFCASSSVRTGRYEQYFGPGTRLTVT.